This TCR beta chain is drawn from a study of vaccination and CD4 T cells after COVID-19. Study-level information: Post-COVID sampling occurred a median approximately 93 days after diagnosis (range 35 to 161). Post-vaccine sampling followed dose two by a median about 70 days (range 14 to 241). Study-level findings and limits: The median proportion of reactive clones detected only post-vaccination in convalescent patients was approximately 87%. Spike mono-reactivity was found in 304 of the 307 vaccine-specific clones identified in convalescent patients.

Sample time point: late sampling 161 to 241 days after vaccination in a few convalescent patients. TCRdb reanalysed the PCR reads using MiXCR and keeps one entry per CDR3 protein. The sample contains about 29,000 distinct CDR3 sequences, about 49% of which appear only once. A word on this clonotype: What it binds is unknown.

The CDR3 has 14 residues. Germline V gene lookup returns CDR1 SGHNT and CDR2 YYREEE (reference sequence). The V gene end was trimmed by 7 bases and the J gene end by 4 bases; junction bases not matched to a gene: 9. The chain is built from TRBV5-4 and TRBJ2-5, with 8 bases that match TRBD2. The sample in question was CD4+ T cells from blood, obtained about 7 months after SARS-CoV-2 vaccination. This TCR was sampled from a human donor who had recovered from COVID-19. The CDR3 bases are TGTGCCAGCGCCCTAGGGGCGGGAGGAGAGACCCAGTACTTC. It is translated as CASALGAGGETQYF.